The next 18 T cell receptor beta chains were all read from a single sample in a study of CD8 T cells in Susac syndrome. RNA was extracted with the RNeasy kit, and a quantity of roughly 0.45 to 1 ug was reverse transcribed using random hexamers. TCRdb recomputed calls from the immunoSEQ multiplex PCR reads with MiXCR, one row per CDR3 protein. The sample yields more than 150,000 distinct CDR3 sequences, approximately 94% seen once. Material: CD4+ T cells from PBMCs. These receptors all stem from a human donor with Susac syndrome.

CDR3 sequence reads: CASMRDIKETQYF. The DNA for the CDR3 is TGTGCCAGCATGCGGGACATTAAAGAGACCCAGTACTTC. V and J are TRBV5-5 and TRBJ2-5; D may correspond to TRBD1 or TRBD2 (6 bases each). Per the germline V gene, CDR1 is SGHKS and CDR2 is YYEKEE (reference sequence). The V end lost 6 bases, the J end lost 3 bases, and 12 bases lay between the germline ends. The CDR3 has 13 amino acids.

The V and J genes are TRBV30 and TRBJ2-7; D is unclear. This CDR3 region has 10 residues. V lost 1 base, J lost 10 bases, and 8 bases lay in between. CDR1 and CDR2 (germline): GTSNPN, SVGIG (reference sequence). CDR3: CAWSAQRQYF. Written as DNA, the CDR3 is TGTGCCTGGAGTGCCCAGCGTCAGTACTTC.

V is TRBV20-1 and J is TRBJ1-5; a possible D gene is TRBD1 (5 bases). V was clipped by 6 bases and J by 5 bases, with 23 bases between them. This CDR3 is built from 16 residues. In germline, CDR1 is DFQATT, CDR2 SNEGSKA (reference sequence). CDR3 loop: CSAVSRVAGSDQPQHF. The CDR3 DNA is TGCAGTGCCGTTAGCAGGGTAGCGGGTTCGGATCAGCCCCAGCATTTT.

DNA for the CDR3: TGTGCCAGCTCATCCGAACAGGGTCAACAAGAGACCCAGTACTTC. This translates into CASSSEQGQQETQYF. The rearrangement uses TRBV18 and TRBJ2-5, with a tentative D call TRBD1 (6 bases). V lost 5 bases to trimming and J lost 2 bases, with 15 bases between them. The germline CDR1 and CDR2 sequences are KGHSH and LQKENI. CDR3 length equals 15 residues.

The genes are TRBV6-6 and TRBJ1-1; no reliable D call. Per germline, CDR1 MNHNY and CDR2 SVGAGI (reference sequence). The CDR3 length is 11 residues. V dropped 7 bases and J dropped 4 bases, with 7 bases sitting between them. CDR3 in DNA: TGTGCCAGCACGGAGACCACTGAAGCTTTCTTT. It specifies CASTETTEAFF.

This clonotype was seen only once. This chain links TRBV24-1 with TRBJ2-3; 8 bases line up with TRBD2. Unmatched junction bases numbered 4, after V lost 12 bases and J lost 3 bases. Germline V gives CDR1 KGHDR, CDR2 SFDVKD. This CDR3 spans 12 amino acids. The CDR3 sequence is CARPGGTDTQYF. CDR3 coding DNA: TGTGCCCGGCCGGGAGGGACAGATACGCAGTATTTT.

V usage is TRBV29-1 and J usage is TRBJ1-1, with D perhaps TRBD1 (6 bases). Looked up from germline, CDR1 is SQVTM and CDR2 is ANQGSEA. The CDR3 loop spans 13 amino acids. With 7 bases removed from V and 3 bases from J, the gap between germline ends came to 15 bases. In DNA, the CDR3 is TGCAGCGCGACGGCAGGGGAACACACTGAAGCTTTCTTT. This sequence encodes CSATAGEHTEAFF.

This chain joins TRBV12-3 or TRBV12-4 and TRBJ1-2, with D perhaps TRBD1 (6 bases). The CDR3 consists of 16 residues. The V end was cut by 11 bases, the J end by 2 bases, with 24 bases between. CDR3 sequence: CASKPWRGAGNYGYTF. The CDR3, as DNA: TGTGCCTCCAAACCTTGGCGGGGGGCAGGGAACTATGGCTACACCTTC.

The chain combines TRBV3-1 with TRBJ2-3, with 11 bases identical to TRBD2. Germline V CDR1 and CDR2: LGHDT, YNNKEL (reference sequence). The CDR3 length is 16 residues. Unmatched junction bases numbered 6, after V lost 2 bases and J lost 5 bases. The CDR3 DNA follows: TGTGCCAGCAGCCAAATCGTTCTAGCGGGGGGAGATACGCAGTATTTT. Protein: CASSQIVLAGGDTQYF.

This clonotype appeared once. The chain combines TRBV29-1 with TRBJ2-2, with TRBD2 matching 8 bases. The germline V gene has CDR1 SQVTM and CDR2 ANQGSEA. The trim removed 7 bases at V and 5 bases at J, leaving 9 bases unmatched. This CDR3 contains 14 residues. CDR3 amino acids: CSGGGTRSTGELFF. Here the CDR3 DNA reads TGCAGCGGGGGAGGGACTAGGAGTACCGGGGAGCTGTTTTTT.

This clonotype was recorded once. The junction departs from the called germline gene at one end, perhaps through a read error. The V and J genes are TRBV20-1 and TRBJ1-1; TRBD1 is a possible D gene (6 bases). This CDR3 spans 17 amino acids. Germline CDR1 is DFQATT and CDR2 is SNEGSKA (reference sequence). Here the CDR3 reads CSARAQRRWGQNTEAFF. The CDR3 bases are TGCAGTGCTAGAGCCCAGAGGCGCTGGGGGCAAAACACTGAAGCCTTCTTT.

The V call is TRBV5-6, the J call TRBJ2-1; D remains ambiguous. The germline V gene has CDR1 SGHDT and CDR2 YYEEEE. This CDR3 region has 14 residues. V was pared by 0 bases and J by 3 bases, with 7 bases between. This CDR3 is CASSLESYYNEQFF. CDR3 nucleotide sequence: TGTGCCAGCAGCTTGGAGAGTTACTACAATGAGCAGTTCTTC. The whole variable domain, filled in from reference TRBV5-6 and TRBJ2-1, reads DAGVTQSPTHLIKTRGQQVTLRCSPKSGHDTVSWYQQALGQGPQFIFQYYEEEERQRGNFPDRFSGHQFPNYSSELNVNALLLGDSALYLCASSLESYYNEQFFGPGTRLTVL.

The rearrangement links TRBV29-1 to TRBJ2-7; either TRBD1 or TRBD2 may supply D (6 bases each). CDR3 length equals 12 residues. Trimming took off 7 bases at V and 3 bases at J, with 13 bases between the two ends. Germline V lookup: CDR1 SQVTM, CDR2 ANQGSEA. The CDR3 DNA reads TGCAGCGCGGAGGGGGAGCGCTACGAGCAGTACTTC. Translating gives CSAEGERYEQYF.

This clonotype has only one observation. The gene calls are TRBV12-5 and TRBJ1-1; D gene uncertain. CDR1 is LGHNT, CDR2 FRNRAP, per germline. The CDR3 consists of 13 residues. Trimming removed 1 base at V and 6 bases at J, with 9 bases between. The CDR3 DNA sequence: TGTGCTAGTGGTTTGGAAGCAAACTCTGAAGCTTTCTTT. This gives the protein CASGLEANSEAFF.

This chain joins TRBV7-6 and TRBJ2-1; no clear D gene. The length of the CDR3 is 13 residues. Germline CDR1 SGHVS, CDR2 FNYEAQ. V lost 2 bases to trimming and J lost 8 bases, with 10 bases between them. This chain's CDR3 is CASSLTLSYEQFF. CDR3 coding DNA: TGTGCCAGCAGCTTAACCCTTAGTTATGAGCAGTTCTTC.

The chain employs TRBV20-1 and TRBJ2-3; D possibly matches TRBD1 or TRBD2 (5 bases each). Trimming took 3 bases from V and 1 from J, leaving 11 bases between them. Germline CDR1 is DFQATT and CDR2 is SNEGSKA (reference sequence). The CDR3 totals 14 residues. The CDR3 here is CSASPPGRTDTQYF. The CDR3 DNA reads TGCAGTGCTAGCCCCCCGGGGCGCACAGATACGCAGTATTTT.

The chain uses TRBV7-2 and TRBJ2-7, with D possibly being TRBD1 (5 bases). Germline V gene data show CDR1 as SGHTA and CDR2 as FQGNSA. The CDR3 runs to 14 residues. Trimming cost V 1 base and J 3 bases, with 10 bases left between them. The CDR3 here is CASSLVTGNYEQYF. The CDR3 region has the DNA TGTGCCAGCAGCTTAGTTACAGGAAACTACGAGCAGTACTTC.

This rearrangement joins TRBV6-5 to TRBJ1-4, with D tentatively TRBD1 (5 bases). Trimming cost V 6 bases and J 4 bases, with 12 bases left between them. The germline V gene has CDR1 MNHEY and CDR2 SVGAGI. This CDR3 contains 14 residues. The CDR3 DNA sequence: TGTGCCAGCAGCTATAACAGGAATAATGAAAAACTGTTTTTT. Translated: CASSYNRNNEKLFF.